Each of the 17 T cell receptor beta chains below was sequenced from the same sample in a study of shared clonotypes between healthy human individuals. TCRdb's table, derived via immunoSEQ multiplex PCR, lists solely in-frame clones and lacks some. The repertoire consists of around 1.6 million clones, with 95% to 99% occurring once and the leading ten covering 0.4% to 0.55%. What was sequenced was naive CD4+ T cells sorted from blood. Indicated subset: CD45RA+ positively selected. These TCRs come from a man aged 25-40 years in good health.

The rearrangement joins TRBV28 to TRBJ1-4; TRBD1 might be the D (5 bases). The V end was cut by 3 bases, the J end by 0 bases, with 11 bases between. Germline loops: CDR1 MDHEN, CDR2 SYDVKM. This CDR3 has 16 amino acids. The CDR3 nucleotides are TGTGCCAGCAGTTTGGGTCGGGGGGCAACTAATGAAAAACTGTTTTTT. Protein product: CASSLGRGATNEKLFF.

CDR3 nucleotides: TGTGCCAGTACAGATAGCTCCTACGAGCAGTACTTC. Amino acid sequence: CASTDSSYEQYF. The J gene is TRBJ2-7, the V gene TRBV2; D uncertain. This CDR3 contains 12 residues. V lost 9 bases to trimming and J lost 0 bases, with 9 bases between them. Germline CDR1 and CDR2: SNHLY and FYNNEI.

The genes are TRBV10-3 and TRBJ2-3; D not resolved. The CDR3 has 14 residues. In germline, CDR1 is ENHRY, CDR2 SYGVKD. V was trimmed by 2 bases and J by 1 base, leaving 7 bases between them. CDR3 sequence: CAISEGPGTDTQYF. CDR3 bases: TGTGCCATCAGTGAGGGCCCTGGCACAGATACGCAGTATTTT.

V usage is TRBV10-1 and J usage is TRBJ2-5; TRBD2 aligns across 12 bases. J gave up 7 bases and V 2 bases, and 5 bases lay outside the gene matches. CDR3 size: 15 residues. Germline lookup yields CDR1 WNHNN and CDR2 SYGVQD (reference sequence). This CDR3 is CASSELAGGPGTQYF. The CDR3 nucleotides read TGCGCCAGCAGTGAGCTAGCGGGAGGGCCGGGGACCCAGTACTTC.

The CDR3 loop reads CAISESGVLYEQYF. The CDR3, as DNA: TGTGCCATCAGTGAGTCGGGGGTTTTGTACGAGCAGTACTTC. The chain has TRBV10-3 and TRBJ2-7; tentatively, D is TRBD1 or TRBD2 (5 bases each). V lost 0 bases, J lost 4 bases, and 10 bases lay in between. This CDR3 is built from 14 residues. Germline lookup yields CDR1 ENHRY and CDR2 SYGVKD.

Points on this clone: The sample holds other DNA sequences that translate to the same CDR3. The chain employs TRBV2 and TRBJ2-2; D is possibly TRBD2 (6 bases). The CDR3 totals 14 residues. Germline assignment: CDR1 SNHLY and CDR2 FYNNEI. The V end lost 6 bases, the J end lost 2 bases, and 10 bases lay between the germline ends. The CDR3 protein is CASRGTRNTGELFF. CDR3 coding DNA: TGTGCCAGCAGGGGGACTCGAAACACCGGGGAGCTGTTTTTT. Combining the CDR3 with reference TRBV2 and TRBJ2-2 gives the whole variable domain EPEVTQTPSHQVTQMGQEVILRCVPISNHLYFYWYRQILGQKVEFLVSFYNNEISEKSEIFDDQFSVERPDGSNFTLKIRSTKLEDSAMYFCASRGTRNTGELFFGEGSRLTVL.

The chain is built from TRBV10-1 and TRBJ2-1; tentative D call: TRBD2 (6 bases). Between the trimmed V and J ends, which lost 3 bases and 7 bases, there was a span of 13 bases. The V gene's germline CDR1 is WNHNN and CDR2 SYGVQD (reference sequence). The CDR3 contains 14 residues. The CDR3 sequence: CASSDGGLGNEQFF. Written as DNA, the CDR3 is TGCGCCAGCAGTGATGGAGGGTTGGGGAATGAGCAGTTCTTC.

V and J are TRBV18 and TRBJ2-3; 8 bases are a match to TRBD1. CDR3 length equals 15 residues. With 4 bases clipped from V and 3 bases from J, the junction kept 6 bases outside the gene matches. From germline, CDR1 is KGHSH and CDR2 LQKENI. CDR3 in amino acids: CASSLGQGGTDTQYF. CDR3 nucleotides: TGTGCCAGCTCACTAGGACAGGGCGGGACAGATACGCAGTATTTT.

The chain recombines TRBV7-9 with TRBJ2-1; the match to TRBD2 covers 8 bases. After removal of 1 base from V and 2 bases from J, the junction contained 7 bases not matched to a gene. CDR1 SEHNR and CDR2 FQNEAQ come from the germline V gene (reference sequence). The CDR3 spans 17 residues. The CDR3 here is CASSLGAGAFPYNEQFF. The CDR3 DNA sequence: TGTGCCAGCAGCTTAGGAGCGGGAGCCTTTCCCTACAATGAGCAGTTCTTC.

CDR3 nucleotides: TGTGCCAGCAGCTTAGGTCAAGCGGGAGGCCTTAAAACCTACGAGCAGTACTTC. Its translation is CASSLGQAGGLKTYEQYF. This rearrangement joins TRBV7-8 to TRBJ2-7, with 9 bases fitting TRBD2. The CDR3 sequence is 18 residues long. Looked up from germline, CDR1 is SGHVS and CDR2 is FQNEAQ. With 1 base clipped from V and 2 bases from J, the junction kept 12 bases outside the gene matches.

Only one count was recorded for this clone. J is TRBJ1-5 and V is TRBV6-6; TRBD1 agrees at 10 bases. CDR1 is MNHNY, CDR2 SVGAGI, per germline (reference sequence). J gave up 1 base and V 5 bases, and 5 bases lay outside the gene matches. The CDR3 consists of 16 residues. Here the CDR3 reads CASSPGQGTSNQPQHF. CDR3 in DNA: TGTGCCAGCAGTCCGGGACAGGGGACGAGCAATCAGCCCCAGCATTTT.

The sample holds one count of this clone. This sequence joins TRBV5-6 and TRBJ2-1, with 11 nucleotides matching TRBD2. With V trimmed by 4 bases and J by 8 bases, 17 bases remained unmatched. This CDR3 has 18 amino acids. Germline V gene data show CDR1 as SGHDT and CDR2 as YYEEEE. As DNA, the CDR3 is TGTGCCAGCAGCCGTCCCGGAGTTTTAGCGGGAGGGCCACATGAGCAGTTCTTC. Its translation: CASSRPGVLAGGPHEQFF.

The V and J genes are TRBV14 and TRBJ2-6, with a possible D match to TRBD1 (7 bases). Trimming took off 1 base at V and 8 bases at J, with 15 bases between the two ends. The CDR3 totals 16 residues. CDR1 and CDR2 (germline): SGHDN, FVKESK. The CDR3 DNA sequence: TGTGCCAGCAGCCAAGTGAAACAGGGGAGGTCCAACGTCCTGACTTTC. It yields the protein CASSQVKQGRSNVLTF.

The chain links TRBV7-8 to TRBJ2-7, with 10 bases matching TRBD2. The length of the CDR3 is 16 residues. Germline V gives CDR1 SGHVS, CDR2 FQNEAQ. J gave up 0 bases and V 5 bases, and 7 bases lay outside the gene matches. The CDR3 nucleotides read TGTGCCAGCAGCCAAAGGACTAGCGGTTACTCCTACGAGCAGTACTTC. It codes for CASSQRTSGYSYEQYF.

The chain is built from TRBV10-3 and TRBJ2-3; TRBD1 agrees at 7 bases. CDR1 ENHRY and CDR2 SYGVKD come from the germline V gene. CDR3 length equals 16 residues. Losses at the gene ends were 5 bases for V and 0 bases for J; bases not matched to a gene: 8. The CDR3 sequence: CAISRDRAVSTDTQYF. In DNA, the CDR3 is TGTGCCATCAGTCGGGACAGAGCAGTTAGCACAGATACGCAGTATTTT.

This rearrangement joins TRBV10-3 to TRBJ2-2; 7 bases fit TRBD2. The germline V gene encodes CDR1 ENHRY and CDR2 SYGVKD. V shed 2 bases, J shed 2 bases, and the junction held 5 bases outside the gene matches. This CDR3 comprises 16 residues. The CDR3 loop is CAISETVAGNTGELFF. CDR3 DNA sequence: TGTGCCATCAGTGAGACGGTAGCGGGCAACACCGGGGAGCTGTTTTTT.

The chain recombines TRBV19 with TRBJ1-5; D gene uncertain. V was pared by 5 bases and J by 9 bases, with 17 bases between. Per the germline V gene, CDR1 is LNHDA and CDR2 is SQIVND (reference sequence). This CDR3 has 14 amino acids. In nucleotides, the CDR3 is TGTGCCAGTAGTGCCGGACCGAGCTCGGTGCCCCAGCATTTT. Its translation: CASSAGPSSVPQHF.